The next 30 T cell receptor beta chains were all read from a single sample in a study of shared clonotypes between healthy human individuals. Naive CD8 cells were CD45RO-negative, positively selected for CCR7, excluding terminally differentiated effector memory CD45RA+ cells. The data were produced by immunoSEQ multiplex PCR, yet TCRdb's version contains in-frame clones alone and is incomplete. The sample has under 2,000,000 clones, roughly 94% seen once. Input material: naive CD8+ T cells sorted from blood. The receptors originated from a man aged 18-30 years in good health.

Of note for this clone: In the same sample, other DNA sequences code for this CDR3. V is TRBV6-6 and J is TRBJ2-7; D remains ambiguous. This CDR3 has 13 amino acids. The germline CDR1 and CDR2 sequences are MNHNY and SVGAGI (reference sequence). Trimming left V 0 bases short and J 0 bases short, with 3 bases between. CDR3 in amino acids: CASSYSSSYEQYF. CDR3 DNA sequence: TGTGCCAGCAGTTACTCAAGCTCCTACGAGCAGTACTTC.

This clone has only one observation. The chain has TRBV28 and TRBJ2-7; TRBD2 agrees at 8 bases. The CDR3 consists of 14 residues. Germline CDR1 MDHEN, CDR2 SYDVKM. Trimming cost V 7 bases and J 7 bases; bases outside gene matches: 12. The CDR3, as DNA: TGTGCCAGCACAAGGGCGGGAGGCACAGGGGAGCAGTACTTC. Its translation is CASTRAGGTGEQYF. The full variable domain, with the rest looked up from reference TRBV28 and TRBJ2-7, is DVKVTQSSRYLVKRTGEKVFLECVQDMDHENMFWYRQDPGLGLRLIYFSYDVKMKEKGDIPEGYSVSREKKERFSLILESASTNQTSMYLCASTRAGGTGEQYFGPGTRLTVT.

The chain combines TRBV6-6 with TRBJ1-6; possibly TRBD1 for D (5 bases). The V gene's germline CDR1 is MNHNY and CDR2 SVGAGI (reference sequence). The CDR3 runs 15 residues. Trimming shortened V by 6 bases and J by 5 bases, and 14 bases separated the two germline ends. CDR3 in amino acids: CASSQTALDNSPLHF. CDR3 in DNA: TGTGCCAGCAGCCAGACAGCCCTGGATAATTCACCCCTCCACTTT.

The V call is TRBV5-1, the J call TRBJ2-5; 7 nucleotides match TRBD1. Germline values: CDR1 SGHRS, CDR2 YFSETQ. J lost 1 base, V lost 4 bases, and 7 bases had no gene match. The CDR3 is 15 amino acids. The CDR3: CASSGTESPQETQYF. The CDR3 nucleotides are TGCGCCAGCAGCGGGACAGAGAGCCCCCAAGAGACCCAGTACTTC.

As to this clone: The same CDR3 can be traced to other DNA sequences in this sample. CDR3 amino acids: CASSLGQETQYF. CDR3 nucleotide sequence: TGTGCCAGCAGCTTGGGGCAAGAGACCCAGTACTTC. The V call is TRBV5-6, the J call TRBJ2-5; D unclear. V was shortened by 0 bases and J by 2 bases, with 2 bases between the two germline ends. Germline V gene data show CDR1 as SGHDT and CDR2 as YYEEEE. This CDR3 region has 12 residues.

This chain uses TRBV6-1 with TRBJ2-7, with D uncertain. The ends were cut back, 11 bases at V and 3 bases at J, with 17 bases in the middle. The CDR3 runs to 13 residues. Germline V CDR1 and CDR2: MNHNS, SASEGT. In DNA form, the CDR3 reads TGTGCCGGCCGCGAGGACCTATTCTACGAGCAGTACTTC. This encodes CAGREDLFYEQYF.

The CDR3 DNA is TGTGCCACCCGTTGGGGGTTGAACACTGAAGCTTTCTTT. As protein: CATRWGLNTEAFF. This rearrangement joins TRBV6-6 to TRBJ1-1; possible D gene TRBD1, 5 bases. Germline V gene data show CDR1 as MNHNY and CDR2 as SVGAGI (reference sequence). Trimming pared 10 bases from V and 0 bases from J, leaving 12 bases between. The CDR3 spans 13 residues.

The chain recombines TRBV5-6 with TRBJ2-7; D not certain. CDR3 length equals 12 residues. The germline gives CDR1 SGHDT, CDR2 YYEEEE. Trimming stripped 4 bases from V and 3 bases from J, with 8 bases between. For the CDR3, the DNA is TGTGCCAGCAGCGAAACCTACTACGAGCAGTACTTC. This translates into CASSETYYEQYF.

This chain uses TRBV10-1 with TRBJ1-3; D is ambiguous. The CDR3 consists of 15 residues. V lost 3 bases and J lost 2, with 11 bases in between. Germline V lookup: CDR1 WNHNN, CDR2 SYGVQD (reference sequence). This CDR3 is CASSEVIATGNTIYF. The DNA of the CDR3 is TGCGCCAGCAGTGAAGTCATAGCTACTGGAAACACCATATATTTT.

The rearrangement joins TRBV13 to TRBJ2-3, with D unclear. Germline values: CDR1 PRHDT, CDR2 FYEKMQ (reference sequence). The CDR3 extends over 14 amino acids. Trimming stripped 3 bases from V and 3 bases from J, with 10 bases between. The CDR3: CASSFQAWTDTQYF. The DNA of the CDR3 is TGTGCCAGCAGCTTCCAAGCGTGGACAGATACGCAGTATTTT.

The chain employs TRBV4-2 and TRBJ2-7; the match to TRBD1 covers 9 bases. V dropped 3 bases and J dropped 4; count of bases not matched to a gene: 10. The CDR3 has 16 residues. From germline, CDR1 is LGHNA and CDR2 YNFKEQ. The CDR3 DNA sequence: TGTGCCAGCAGCCAGGTTGTTTGGGACAGGGAGTACGAGCAGTACTTC. Its translation: CASSQVVWDREYEQYF.

In its sample, this clone was seen once. The chain joins TRBV7-6 to TRBJ2-5; D remains ambiguous. The V end lost 5 bases, the J end lost 2 bases, and 6 bases lay between the germline ends. Germline-derived CDR1 and CDR2 are SGHVS and FNYEAQ. CDR3 length: 12 residues. The CDR3 loop reads CASSLPQETQYF. For the CDR3, the DNA is TGTGCCAGCAGCCTTCCTCAAGAGACCCAGTACTTC.

The rearrangement joins TRBV5-1 to TRBJ2-7, with TRBD2 matching 10 bases. The V segment lost 0 bases and the J segment 1 base; nucleotides outside the gene matches: 4. The CDR3 spans 16 residues. The V gene's germline CDR1 is SGHRS and CDR2 YFSETQ. The CDR3 nucleotides read TGCGCCAGCAGCTTGGAACTAGCGGGGTTGTCCTACGAGCAGTACTTC. Protein product: CASSLELAGLSYEQYF.

V usage is TRBV6-6 and J usage is TRBJ2-7, with 7 positions matching TRBD2. The CDR3 extends over 15 amino acids. Unmatched junction bases numbered 10, after V lost 2 bases and J lost 6 bases. Germline assignment: CDR1 MNHNY and CDR2 SVGAGI (reference sequence). The CDR3 loop is CASSYGRELIREQYF. As DNA, the CDR3 is TGTGCCAGCAGTTACGGGCGGGAGCTCATCCGCGAGCAGTACTTC.

Note on this clone: The sample carries other DNA sequences with the same CDR3. The chain is built from TRBV4-1 and TRBJ1-2; D gene unclear. This CDR3 is 12 amino acids long. V lost 1 base, J lost 5 bases, and 5 bases lay in between. Germline V gene sequence: CDR1 MGHRA, CDR2 YSYEKL. CDR3 nucleotide sequence: TGCGCCAGCAGCCAAGCGGGGTATGGCTACACCTTC. Its protein product is CASSQAGYGYTF.

This clone came up a few times. The rearrangement joins TRBV27 to TRBJ1-1; tentatively, D is TRBD1 (5 bases). The germline V and J ends were trimmed by 5 bases and 4 bases, with 17 bases remaining between them. This CDR3 is 15 amino acids long. Germline-derived CDR1 and CDR2 are MNHEY and SMNVEV (reference sequence). CDR3 in amino acids: CASSPNPGGSTEAFF. The CDR3 coding sequence is TGTGCCAGCAGTCCCAACCCCGGGGGGAGCACTGAAGCTTTCTTT.

As regards this clone: One end of the junction does not line up with germline, which may come from a read error. This chain uses TRBV5-1 with TRBJ2-7; D not resolved. Germline V lookup: CDR1 SGHRS, CDR2 YFSETQ. This CDR3 is built from 15 residues. CDR3: CASSLDGYSTVGQYF. CDR3 sequence (DNA): TGTGCCAGCAGCTTGGACGGTTACTCGACCGTTGGGCAGTACTTC.

This chain joins TRBV7-8 and TRBJ2-3, with 10 bases fitting TRBD2. The trim removed 1 base at V and 0 bases at J, leaving 13 bases unmatched. Per germline, CDR1 SGHVS and CDR2 FQNEAQ. The CDR3 extends over 20 amino acids. In DNA form, the CDR3 reads TGTGCCAGCAGCTTAGAGCTAGCGGGAGCCAGTCGATTCAGCACAGATACGCAGTATTTT. Its translation is CASSLELAGASRFSTDTQYF.

J is TRBJ2-5 and V is TRBV10-2; TRBD1 or TRBD2 may be the D gene (5 bases each). There are 15 residues in the CDR3. V was pared by 2 bases and J by 4 bases, with 14 bases between. CDR1 and CDR2 from the germline V gene are WSHSY and SAAADI. The CDR3 DNA sequence: TGCGCCAGCAGTGAGCCTCTTGGGGACGGAGAGACCCAGTACTTC. Its protein is CASSEPLGDGETQYF.

Only one count was recorded for this clone. The chain couples TRBV6-6 to TRBJ1-2; TRBD1 matches 7 bases. The CDR3 length is 13 residues. With V trimmed by 2 bases and J by 5 bases, 2 bases remained unmatched. The V gene's germline CDR1 is MNHNY and CDR2 SVGAGI (reference sequence). CDR3 in DNA: TGTGCCAGCAGTTACGGACAGGCATATGGCTACACCTTC. Its protein is CASSYGQAYGYTF.

The V gene is TRBV13, the J gene TRBJ1-1; 8 positions match TRBD1. Germline V gives CDR1 PRHDT, CDR2 FYEKMQ (reference sequence). The trim removed 0 bases at V and 3 bases at J, leaving 15 bases unmatched. This CDR3 has 19 amino acids. The CDR3 loop reads CASSLGLVPNQGADTEAFF. The CDR3 DNA sequence: TGTGCCAGCAGCTTAGGTCTGGTCCCCAACCAGGGGGCCGACACTGAAGCTTTCTTT.

The chain has TRBV7-9 and TRBJ1-3; D is unresolved. This CDR3 spans 14 amino acids. Germline V CDR1 and CDR2: SEHNR, FQNEAQ (reference sequence). The germline V and J ends were trimmed by 4 bases and 0 bases, with 7 bases remaining between them. In nucleotides, the CDR3 is TGTGCCAGCAGCTCCTCGGACTCTGGAAACACCATATATTTT. This sequence encodes CASSSSDSGNTIYF.

The chain couples TRBV5-5 to TRBJ2-1; the match to TRBD2 covers 9 bases. This CDR3 has 17 amino acids. Trimming cost V 0 bases and J 3 bases; bases outside gene matches: 7. CDR1 is SGHKS and CDR2 is YYEKEE in the germline V gene (reference sequence). This CDR3 is CASSLDAGGPIYNEQFF. The CDR3 DNA reads TGTGCCAGCAGCTTGGATGCGGGAGGGCCTATCTACAATGAGCAGTTCTTC. Based on the CDR3 plus reference TRBV5-5 and TRBJ2-1, the full variable domain is DAGVTQSPTHLIKTRGQQVTLRCSPISGHKSVSWYQQVLGQGPQFIFQYYEKEERGRGNFPDRFSARQFPNYSSELNVNALLLGDSALYLCASSLDAGGPIYNEQFFGPGTRLTVL.

The J gene is TRBJ2-7, the V gene TRBV19, with 9 bases fitting TRBD1. The CDR3 length is 16 residues. From germline, CDR1 is LNHDA and CDR2 SQIVND (reference sequence). V gave up 5 bases and J gave up 2 bases; unmatched junction bases: 10. The CDR3 sequence is CASSPSPDRGAYEQYF. CDR3 in DNA: TGTGCCAGTAGTCCCTCCCCGGACAGGGGAGCCTACGAGCAGTACTTC.

Turning to this clone: Different DNA sequences within this sample yield the same CDR3. The J gene is TRBJ1-2, the V gene TRBV6-5; a possible D gene is TRBD1 (5 bases). Trimming removed 0 bases from V and 6 bases from J, with 11 bases in between. The CDR3 is 14 residues long. CDR1 and CDR2 (germline): MNHEY, SVGAGI. CDR3 amino acids: CASSYSGQGDGYTF. CDR3 DNA sequence: TGTGCCAGCAGTTACTCGGGTCAGGGAGATGGCTACACCTTC.

The V and J genes are TRBV7-8 and TRBJ1-1, with 8 nucleotides matching TRBD1. This CDR3 has 16 residues. Trimming at V came to 6 bases and at J to 0 bases, leaving 9 bases not matched to a gene. Germline loops: CDR1 SGHVS, CDR2 FQNEAQ. The CDR3 loop reads CASSPYRGSMNTEAFF. The CDR3 DNA is TGTGCCAGCAGTCCGTACAGGGGGTCAATGAACACTGAAGCTTTCTTT.

The gene calls are TRBV4-3 and TRBJ2-1; 11 bases align to TRBD1. Germline V lookup: CDR1 LGHNA, CDR2 YSLEER. CDR3 length equals 15 residues. The J segment lost 8 bases and the V segment lost 0 bases, leaving 3 bases of the junction unmatched. The CDR3 sequence: CASSQDWTGGYEQFF. CDR3 DNA: TGCGCCAGCAGCCAAGATTGGACAGGGGGCTATGAGCAGTTCTTC.

The chain employs TRBV9 and TRBJ2-7, with D possibly called TRBD1 or TRBD2 (5 bases each). This CDR3 is 15 amino acids long. Per germline, CDR1 SGDLS and CDR2 YYNGEE. V shed 5 bases and J shed 2 bases, with 17 bases lying between them. DNA of the CDR3: TGTGCCAGCAGTCCTTCCGGGACGGACCCCTACGAGCAGTACTTC. It encodes CASSPSGTDPYEQYF.

The V and J genes are TRBV28 and TRBJ1-5; D might be TRBD1 (6 bases). Germline V CDR1 and CDR2: MDHEN, SYDVKM. The CDR3 length is 14 residues. The ends were cut back, 5 bases at V and 6 bases at J, with 14 bases in the middle. As DNA, the CDR3 is TGTGCCAGCAGTCCAGATGGAGGGGGTCAGCCCCAGCATTTT. Encoded protein: CASSPDGGGQPQHF.

The J gene is TRBJ2-5, the V gene TRBV6-1; D gene ambiguous. This CDR3 has 16 residues. Deletions cut 3 bases from V and 1 base from J, with 15 bases between. From germline, CDR1 is MNHNS and CDR2 SASEGT. The CDR3 nucleotides are TGTGCCAGCAGTGATGGCCCTGGGTCCAGCCAAGAGACCCAGTACTTC. As protein: CASSDGPGSSQETQYF.